This record looks at one TCR beta chain sequence and its context. This clone's antigen is unknown. One base away lies a much larger clone, so this may be a sequencing read error. The protocol used for the library was multiplex PCR. TRB libraries were made by one-step amplicon PCR using EuroClonality-NGS primers on 85 to 100 ng genomic DNA. TRB amplicons were sequenced on Illumina MiSeq instruments with 2 x 250 bp version 2 chemistry. In the source study's methods: IMGT/HighV-QUEST was used for primary TRB sequence analysis and V(D)J annotation. Once nonfunctional clones had been removed and the data downsampled for comparisons between samples, VDJtools was used to evaluate repertoire diversity and composition. In-frame beta chains were kept once TCRdb had trimmed the public reads at Q25 with fastp and called clones with MiXCR. Merged by CDR3 protein, the rows form single entries marked with the most common genes and DNA. The V and J calls were not made by the authors but by TCRdb's processing. The table for this sample lists roughly 1,400 distinct CDR3 sequences; 15% to 20% of them were counted only once. Of the sample, approximately 80% is held by the ten largest clones.

The sample is drawn from a study of somatic reversion in DOCK8 deficiency (TCRdb year 2020). Context from the whole study: In the study, T cell receptor beta repertoires were compared across three groups: DOCK8-deficient patients, DOCK8-revertant patients and healthy volunteers. DOCK8-deficient patients in the study had been reported previously. The study examined how somatic reversion of pathogenic DOCK8 variants changes lymphocyte differentiation and function in DOCK8 deficiency.

The full study reports these points: Whether whole blood or PBMCs served as the source material for each individual sample was not specified in the methods.

Genomic DNA for TCR repertoire analysis was isolated either from whole blood samples or from PBMCs. Samples were obtained from a few DOCK8-revertant patients, with some of these patients sampled at multiple time points. Based on the germline V gene (reference sequence), the CDR1 and CDR2 sequences are DFQATT and SNEGSKA. The CDR3, cysteine through phenylalanine, is 14 amino acids long. Only CDR3 DNA remains: 42 bases, in frame from the first base. V loses 5 bases, J loses 0 bases, and the germline ends lie 12 bases apart. Sequenced material: blood. The cell subset or site label of this sample denotes: DOCK8-deficient patient with somatic reversion. The source is a human donor with DOCK8 deficiency. The chain couples TRBV20-1 to TRBJ2-3; a tentative D match to TRBD2 spans 6 bases. CDR3 sequence: CSAWGGASTDTQYF. The sequenced DNA is TGCAGTGCTTGGGGCGGGGCTAGCACAGATACGCAGTATTTT.